Included here is one T cell receptor beta chain sequence, with context. This sample stems from a study of T cells in localized non-small cell lung cancer. V dropped 4 bases and J dropped 5; count of bases not matched to a gene: 17. The germline gives CDR1 SGHNT, CDR2 YYREEE (reference sequence). The CDR3 is made up of 18 amino acids. Using immunoSEQ multiplex PCR, the repertoire was profiled, and TCRdb retains in-frame clones only, with some absent. The repertoire consists of around 41,000 clones, with 65% to 90% occurring once and the leading ten covering almost 8%. This rearrangement joins TRBV5-4 to TRBJ2-3, with TRBD2 matching 9 bases. The receptor was isolated from a man aged 40-75 years with stage II lung adenocarcinoma. The material was PBMCs, obtained before any cancer treatment. The CDR3 here is CASSLRGLAGRGQDTQYF. CDR3 nucleotides: TGTGCCAGCAGCCTTCGGGGGCTAGCGGGGCGCGGGCAAGATACGCAGTATTTT.